This TCR beta chain was documented in a study of blood T cell repertoires in COVID-19. On the study more broadly: T cells, B-cell-depleted T cells, or PBMCs provided the cDNA or gDNA that served as material.

The assay was immunoSEQ multiplex PCR, and TCRdb's table has in-frame clones only and misses some. In the table there are about 240,000 clones, more than 80% of which are singletons. This clone is a singleton in its sample. Different DNA sequences within this sample yield the same CDR3. The V segment lost 0 bases and the J segment 5 bases; nucleotides outside the gene matches: 4. The CDR3 spans 15 residues. Looked up from germline, CDR1 is MNHEY and CDR2 is SVGAGI. The J gene is TRBJ1-2, the V gene TRBV6-5, with 9 positions matching TRBD1. The sequence was obtained from a human donor in a cohort sampled during active COVID-19. The material sequenced was peripheral blood. CDR3 DNA: TGTGCCAGCAGTTACTCGAGGGACAGGGTTTATGGCTACACCTTC. The encoded protein is CASSYSRDRVYGYTF.